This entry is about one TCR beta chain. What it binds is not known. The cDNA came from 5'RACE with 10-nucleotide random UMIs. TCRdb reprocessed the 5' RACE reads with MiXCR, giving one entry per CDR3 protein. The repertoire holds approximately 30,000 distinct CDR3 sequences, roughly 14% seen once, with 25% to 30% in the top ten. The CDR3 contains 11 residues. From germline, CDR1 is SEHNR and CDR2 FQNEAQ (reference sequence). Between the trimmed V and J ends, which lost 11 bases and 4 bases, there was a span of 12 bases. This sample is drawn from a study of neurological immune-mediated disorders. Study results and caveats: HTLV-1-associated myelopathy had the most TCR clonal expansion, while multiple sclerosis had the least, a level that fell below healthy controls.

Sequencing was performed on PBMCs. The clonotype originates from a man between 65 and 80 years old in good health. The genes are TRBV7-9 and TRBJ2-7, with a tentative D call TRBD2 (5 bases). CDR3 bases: TGTGCCGTCCAGGAGCGGTACGAGCAGTACTTC. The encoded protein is CAVQERYEQYF. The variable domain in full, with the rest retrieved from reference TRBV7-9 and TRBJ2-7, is DTGVSQNPRHKITKRGQNVTFRCDPISEHNRLYWYRQTLGQGPEFLTYFQNEAQLEKSRLLSDRFSAERPKGSFSTLEIQRTEQGDSAMYLCAVQERYEQYFGPGTRLTVT.